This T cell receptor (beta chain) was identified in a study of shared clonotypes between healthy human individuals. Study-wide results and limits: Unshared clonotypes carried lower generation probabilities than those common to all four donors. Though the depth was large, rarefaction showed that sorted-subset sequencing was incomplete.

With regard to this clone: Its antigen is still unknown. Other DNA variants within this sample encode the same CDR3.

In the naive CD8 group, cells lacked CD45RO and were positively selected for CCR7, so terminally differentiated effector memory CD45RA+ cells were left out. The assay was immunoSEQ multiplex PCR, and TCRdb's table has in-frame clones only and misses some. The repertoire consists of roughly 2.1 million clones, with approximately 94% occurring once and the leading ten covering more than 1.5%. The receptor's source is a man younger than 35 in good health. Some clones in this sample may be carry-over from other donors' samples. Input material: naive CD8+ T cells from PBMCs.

This CDR3 is CASSLGGSPLHF. The CDR3 nucleotides read TGTGCCAGCAGCTTAGGGGGTTCACCCCTCCACTTT. The chain is built from TRBV7-9 and TRBJ1-6; D not certain. Germline CDR1 is SEHNR and CDR2 is FQNEAQ (reference sequence). Trimming removed 1 base from V and 9 bases from J, with 4 bases in between. CDR3 size: 12 residues.